This TCR beta chain was captured by sequencing in a study of cytomegalovirus exposure and HLA in healthy donors (dated by TCRdb to between 2016 and 2019). Regarding the study in general: An earlier analysis of several hundred of the donors reported 250 to 300 Gb of sequence data and 95 million to 130 million unique TCR beta sequences obtained from approximately 180 million T cells. An early release that covered about 600 HLA-typed donors contained approximately 320 gigabases of sequencing data and tens of millions of unique TCR sequences. Of the 350 to 450 genotyped donors, 80% to 90% were placed in the genetic ancestry cluster associated with self-reported Caucasian donors. The study aimed to test whether cataloging public T cell receptors could reveal signatures of past pathogen exposure. The study profiled the T cell repertoires of approximately 700 subjects by immunosequencing and related them to cytomegalovirus serostatus. Along with the approximately 700-subject first cohort, a separate validation cohort of about 110 different subjects was used. To predict cytomegalovirus infection status, the study combined high-throughput TCR immunosequencing, statistical association of individual TCRs with disease status, and machine learning. A later analysis re-examined previously published TCR beta repertoires from hundreds of donors and added high-resolution HLA genotyping to investigate patterns of TCR occurrence. In the later analysis, no new phenotypic data were used to find candidate immune exposures; instead, reliance was placed on TCR beta sequences and their occurrence across donors. An earlier analysis of 587 of the donors used high-throughput TCR beta sequencing to judge whether each TCR beta V gene segment behaved as functional or pseudogenic. Alongside the repertoire data, information on donor age, sex, ethnicity and CMV serostatus was compiled. A later genetic analysis took genome-wide SNP genotypes for about 60% of the roughly 670 donors and used that subset as a discovery cohort. Every discovery cohort repertoire had been produced on one sequencing platform. Both class I and class II loci were covered by HLA typing, at four-digit resolution. Typing coverage varied by locus: about 620-630 donors for A, B, C, DRB1 and DQB1; approximately 500 for DQA1; about 600 for DPA1; about 450 for DPB1. Because of strong linkage in the cohort, five DR-DQ haplotypes were treated as single units for association and clustering. Among 398 genotyped donors of the cohort, an average of around 240,000 unique TCR beta nucleotide sequences were sequenced per donor, roughly 20% of them non-productive.

Preparation of the library involved the immunoSEQ multiplex PCR assay. For the multiplex PCR, a mixture combining 60 forward primers for TCR Vbeta segments and 13 reverse primers for TCR Jbeta segments was used. The CDR3 region of rearranged TCR beta genes was amplified from genomic DNA by a multiplex PCR assay. The amplified TCR beta libraries were sequenced on the Illumina HiSeq System as 87-base-pair reads. The authors' pipeline ran thus. In a later analysis, roughly 80 million unique TCR beta chains were counted across the roughly 670 repertoires, and roughly 11 million of these chains were shared by at least two donors. To remove PCR and sequencing errors, raw reads were error-corrected and collapsed into unique sequences using a nearest-neighbor algorithm that merged closely related sequences. CDR3 sequences were aligned to IMGT reference sequences to assign V, D and J gene segments. Each retained sequence needed at least a six-nucleotide match to both a V gene segment and a J gene segment. A rearrangement counted as productive if the CDR3 had no stop codons and remained in frame with V and J, and every other rearrangement counted as non-productive. Following IMGT convention, CDR3 was defined as the stretch from the second conserved V-encoded cysteine up to the conserved J-encoded phenylalanine. The earlier analysis of 550 to 650 of the donors excluded any sequence lacking an unambiguous match to a single V gene segment. An earlier analysis of 550 to 650 of the donors classified V segments as functional when productive rearrangements were above 56.7% and as segregating when the standard deviation between donors was above 5%. To diagnose cytomegalovirus status from the catalog of TCR beta chain sequences, a statistical classification framework was built. A later analysis assigned V and J genes by comparing TCR nucleotide sequences with IMGT/GENE-DB human TR gene sequences. The TCRdist pipeline was used in a later analysis to assign CDR3 sequences and most-parsimonious VDJ recombination scenarios. In a later analysis, each TCR beta chain was defined by its CDR3 amino acid sequence together with its V-gene family, and reads lacking a unique V-gene family were excluded. A later analysis removed 600 or so highly shared, low-generation-probability nucleotide sequences to deal with suspected cross-contamination and a sequencing artifact. For each public chain, a later analysis derived a clonal expansion index from normalized ranks of inferred template counts within each repertoire. A later analysis computed generation probabilities with a VDJ recombination model fitted to out-of-frame rearrangements, and checked the results against IGoR. A later analysis scored TCR-TCR, TCR-HLA and TCR-CMV co-occurrence with hypergeometric tests, applying a repertoire-size bias correction to TCR pairs. To estimate false discovery rates, a later analysis permuted the HLA or CMV assignments 20 times. A later analysis grouped co-occurring TCRs with DBSCAN, adding TCRdist sequence similarity when clustering within HLA-allele-positive subsets. For co-occurrence clustering, repertoires with fewer than 30,000 or more than 120,000 public chains were excluded, along with four to six repertoires with anomalous nucleotide sharing. Entries here come from immuneACCESS through TCRdb and include only in-frame sequences with V and J called. Some clones fail to appear in such tables; in the studies checked, an unresolved V gene covers under half of the shortfall, and the cause of the remainder is unknown. That table gives V, J and clone size, and the DNA gave D and trimming. Here the sample has more than 150,000 clones; 84% occur a single time. The ten largest account for around 0.27% of the sample.

Notes on this clone: Which antigen it targets is not known. One base away there is no much larger clone; base qualities are not given.

The cohort consisted of hundreds of healthy bone marrow donors. At the time of sampling, all cohort members were nominally healthy, though unrecorded immune exposures were likely present. The donor was CMV seronegative and was included in the group of under 450 seronegative cohort members. Each donor provided a peripheral blood sample, and peripheral blood mononuclear cells were used for TCR beta sequencing. The Qiagen DNeasy Blood Extraction Kit was used to extract genomic DNA from the blood cell samples. Its CDR3 holds 14 amino acids, cysteine through phenylalanine. Only CDR3 DNA is held: 42 bases, read in frame from base 1. V sheds 2 bases and J sheds 2 bases, leaving 10 bases between their ends. Based on the germline V gene, the CDR1 and CDR2 sequences are SGHNT and YENEEA. The research as a whole found: The presence/absence analyses assumed that sequencing depth was roughly uniform across donors, and that assumption may not be true. In both the original and validation cohorts, the classifier was reported to diagnose cytomegalovirus status with high specificity and sensitivity. In the study, roughly 160 TCR beta chains were listed as associated with cytomegalovirus. In a later analysis, HLA-associated TCR beta chains showed more clonal expansion and lower generation probabilities than non-associated chains that were equally common. Seventeen rarely observed V segments, including chromosome 9 orphons, were excluded from the earlier analysis of approximately 500 of the donors because counts were too low. This cohort had only TCR beta chains sequenced, and the lack of alpha or paired-chain data limited which features could be detected. In a later genetic analysis, fewer N-insertions in productive TCRs were reported among donors in an Asian-associated ancestry cluster than the roughly 700-donor mean. A later genetic analysis associated a missense DCLRE1C variant with V-gene and J-gene trimming of TCR beta chains, and an independent cohort replicated the association. Most TCR sequences were observed very rarely across donors, whereas some public TCRs were present in many individuals. Linkage disequilibrium might explain the correlated functional status among segregating V segments, but an unknown experimental factor could not be excluded. Because the 87-base-pair reads could not distinguish some IMGT-functional V segments, including TRBV6-2 and TRBV6-3, those segments were excluded. According to a later analysis, parvovirus B19, influenza, CMV and Epstein-Barr virus appeared linked to several top co-occurrence clusters. Broadly in line with IMGT annotations, most TCR beta V segments showed up in productive rearrangements about 90% or about 30% of the time in an earlier analysis of around 600 of the donors. Because HLA typing was missing for some donors at each locus, association tests included only the typed subset. Strong co-occurrence of HLA alleles, especially DR and DQ, made assigning TCR associations to individual alleles difficult. The only immune exposure information available for the cohort was CMV serostatus. In a later analysis, the rate of TCR association differed among HLA loci, with DRB1 alleles having the most associated TCRs and HLA-C alleles having the fewest. In a later analysis, around 17,000 TCR beta sequences were associated with specific HLA alleles at a false discovery rate of 0.05. A few of the identified cytomegalovirus-associated TCR beta chains were confirmed in vitro to be specific for cytomegalovirus antigens. A cluster of highly shared sequence variants was judged likely to be a technical artifact of the sequencing pipeline. Most CMV-associated TCR beta chains appeared to be HLA-restricted in a later analysis, and the HLA associations seemed to be driven largely by CMV exposure. A further reported finding was that TCR beta sequences accurately predicted the HLA-A and HLA-B alleles for most subjects in the first cohort. The authors suggested that the approach could potentially be generalized to other disease states and immunological phenotypes.

Sequencing was performed on PBMCs. The origin of this receptor is a boy between 10 and 17 years old in good health and CMV-seronegative. In this chain, TRBV11-3 is recombined with TRBJ2-7; the D gene is unclear. The CDR3: CASSLSSNAYEQYF. The base sequence is TGTGCCAGCAGCTTATCTAGTAACGCCTACGAGCAGTACTTC.